These 10 T cell receptor beta chains came from one sample sequenced in a study of blood T cell repertoires in COVID-19. The protocol was immunoSEQ multiplex PCR, while the TCRdb copy is restricted to in-frame clones and leaves out a portion. Among fewer than 65,000 clones listed, roughly 90% were seen once. Sequences were obtained from peripheral blood. Every receptor here comes from a man aged 55 to 70 with acute or convalescent COVID-19.

The chain has TRBV4-2 and TRBJ1-1, with no clear D. Germline V CDR1 and CDR2: LGHNA, YNFKEQ. This CDR3 is 13 amino acids long. V lost 0 bases to trimming and J lost 6 bases, with 8 bases between them. CDR3 DNA: TGTGCCAGCAGCCAAGAGGCGGGCGCTGAAGCTTTCTTT. Translating it yields CASSQEAGAEAFF.

V gene TRBV9 combines with J gene TRBJ2-3; tentatively, D is TRBD2 (5 bases). CDR3 length: 15 residues. From germline, CDR1 is SGDLS and CDR2 YYNGEE. Trimming shortened V by 2 bases and J by 0 bases, and 10 bases separated the two germline ends. The CDR3 region has the DNA TGTGCCAGCAGCGTTGGCGGACTTAGCACAGATACGCAGTATTTT. Translation gives CASSVGGLSTDTQYF.

This clone was seen just once. CDR3 loop: CASSSRPQQATGELFF. The CDR3 bases are TGTGCCAGCAGTTCCCGGCCCCAACAGGCCACCGGGGAGCTGTTTTTT. The chain combines TRBV27 with TRBJ2-2, with D tentatively TRBD1 (5 bases). From germline, CDR1 is MNHEY and CDR2 SMNVEV (reference sequence). CDR3 length: 16 residues. V lost 4 bases to trimming and J lost 4 bases, with 16 bases between them.

The genes are TRBV19 and TRBJ1-2; D is unresolved. This CDR3 has 13 residues. Germline assignment: CDR1 LNHDA and CDR2 SQIVND (reference sequence). The V and J ends lost 5 bases and 8 bases respectively, with 15 bases between them. The CDR3 protein is CASSPNLRGGYTF. CDR3 nucleotide sequence: TGTGCCAGTAGTCCAAACCTCCGCGGCGGCTACACCTTC.

The chain recombines TRBV7-9 with TRBJ1-1; 7 bases match TRBD1. The CDR3 consists of 12 residues. V was clipped by 5 bases and J by 4 bases; unmatched bases: 1. CDR1 and CDR2 (germline): SEHNR, FQNEAQ (reference sequence). This CDR3 reads CASSPGGTEAFF. The CDR3 nucleotides read TGTGCCAGCAGCCCAGGGGGCACTGAAGCTTTCTTT.

The J gene is TRBJ1-4, the V gene TRBV12-2. TRBV12-2 is noted as a pseudogene. There are 19 residues in the CDR3. This CDR3 reads CASRLAPTTKLHRLEKLFF. CDR3 sequence (DNA): TGTGCAAGTCGCTTAGCGCCCACTACGAAATTACACCGACTTGAAAAACTGTTTTTT.

This chain connects TRBV7-2 to TRBJ1-1, with D maybe TRBD1 (6 bases). The CDR3 extends over 17 amino acids. V was pared by 5 bases and J by 4 bases, with 23 bases between. In germline, CDR1 is SGHTA, CDR2 FQGNSA. CDR3 protein: CASSKTTSTGYGTEAFF. The CDR3 region has the DNA TGTGCCAGCAGCAAAACCACGAGTACAGGGTACGGCACTGAAGCTTTCTTT.

The chain joins TRBV4-1 to TRBJ2-1, with 9 bases identical to TRBD2. Germline values: CDR1 MGHRA, CDR2 YSYEKL. The CDR3 extends over 16 amino acids. V trimming: 1 base; J trimming: 4 bases; junction bases outside the gene matches: 5. The CDR3 coding sequence is TGCGCCAGCAGCCAAGTGACCAGCGGGGGGTACAATGAGCAGTTCTTC. Translating it yields CASSQVTSGGYNEQFF.

V and J are TRBV4-2 and TRBJ2-7; D possibly corresponds to TRBD1 (5 bases). Per germline, CDR1 LGHNA and CDR2 YNFKEQ. Trimming removed 3 bases at V and 7 bases at J, with 19 bases between. This CDR3 comprises 15 residues. In DNA form, the CDR3 reads TGTGCCAGCAGCCAGGATTATGACAGCCCCTGGGAGCAGTACTTC. Translated, it gives CASSQDYDSPWEQYF.

A single count supports this clone. The rearrangement uses TRBV4-3 and TRBJ1-2; 12 bases are a match to TRBD1. V gave up 0 bases and J gave up 8 bases; unmatched junction bases: 10. The CDR3 is 17 residues long. The V gene's germline CDR1 is LGHNA and CDR2 YSLEER. The CDR3 DNA follows: TGCGCCAGCAGCCAAGATGCGGGACAGGGGGCGAGGTACGGCTACACCTTC. As protein: CASSQDAGQGARYGYTF.